This T cell receptor (beta chain) is from a study of OX40 agonist ivuxolimab in advanced cancers. Study-wide results and limits: The study observed clonal expansion of CD4+ and CD8+ blood T cells by week 6 at 0.1 to 3.0 mg/kg.

Note on this clone: Its matching antigen is unknown.

The method was immunoSEQ multiplex PCR; TCRdb's version includes in-frame clones alone and lacks a portion of them. The table lists about 26,000 clones, around 79% of them singletons, with 33% in the top ten. This TCR was recovered from an adult with an advanced solid tumor such as melanoma, head and neck, liver or kidney cancer. Source: CD4+ or CD8+ T cells sorted from blood, taken in a trial of the OX40 agonist ivuxolimab.

The CDR3 bases are TGCGCCAGCAGCTTCGGCTTAGTTCTAGCCGACAATGAGCAGTTCTTC. Translated: CASSFGLVLADNEQFF. The V and J genes are TRBV5-1 and TRBJ2-1; D perhaps matches TRBD2 (5 bases). The CDR3 contains 16 residues. V lost 2 bases and J lost 5, with 17 bases in between. CDR1 SGHRS and CDR2 YFSETQ come from the germline V gene.